This TCR beta chain was sequenced in a study of radiotherapy plus CTLA-4 blockade in lung cancer. Germline-derived CDR1 and CDR2 are SEHNR and FQNEAQ (reference sequence). The CDR3 sequence is 14 residues long. Trimming cost V 1 base and J 1 base, with 7 bases left between them. Clones were read by immunoSEQ multiplex PCR, and TCRdb kept only the in-frame ones, dropping some. Of 20,000 to 25,000 clones in the sample, 60% to 85% were seen once. Sequenced here: peripheral blood, sampled from a patient treated with radiotherapy plus ipilimumab. The sequence derives from a human donor with non-small cell lung cancer whose response to radiotherapy plus ipilimumab could not be evaluated. This chain joins TRBV7-9 and TRBJ1-1; D gene unclear. CDR3 region: CASSLEAANTEAFF. CDR3 DNA sequence: TGTGCCAGCAGCTTAGAGGCGGCGAACACTGAAGCTTTCTTT.